The rows below give T cell receptor beta chains drawn from one sample of a study of blood T cell repertoires in COVID-19. Clones were read by immunoSEQ multiplex PCR, and TCRdb kept only the in-frame ones, dropping some. The sample holds a few hundred thousand clones, 84% seen once. Sequencing was carried out using PBMCs or T cells enriched from blood (not recorded which). The source is a man in his fifties or sixties who had recovered from COVID-19. Both conserved end residues are part of each CDR3. The D gene is left open where the match is weak. Not every row has a clone size; where given, it reads once, few, many or a size class.

clone_size	d_call	v_call	j_call	cdr3_length	cdr3_nt	cdr3_aa
.	TRBD2	TRBV13	TRBJ2-7	16	TGTGCCAGCAGCTTACTAGCGGGGGTTAGCTCCTACGAGCAGTACTTC	CASSLLAGVSSYEQYF
.	.	TRBV11-3	TRBJ2-3	15	TGTGCCAGCAGCTTCTCTTTATCTAGCACAGATACGCAGTATTTT	CASSFSLSSTDTQYF
.	TRBD1	TRBV19	TRBJ2-3	15	TGTGCCAGTGCAGGGGGCAGGGATATCACAGATACGCAGTATTTT	CASAGGRDITDTQYF
.	TRBD1	TRBV10-2	TRBJ2-5	14	TGCGCCAGCAGTGTTGTAGGGGGCAAGGAGACCCAGTACTTC	CASSVVGGKETQYF
.	TRBD2	TRBV6-2/TRBV6-3	TRBJ2-1	17	TGTGCCAGCAGTTACCGTAGCGGGTCAAGCTCCTACAATGAGCAGTTCTTC	CASSYRSGSSSYNEQFF
.	.	TRBV27	TRBJ2-7	17	TGTGCCAGCAGTAGCCGTTTGGTCTCGACAATATCCTACGAGCAGTACTTC	CASSSRLVSTISYEQYF
.	.	TRBV11-2	TRBJ2-7	16	TGTGCCAGCAGCTTAGTACCCCAGGGTAGGGTCTACGAGCAGTACTTC	CASSLVPQGRVYEQYF
.	TRBD2	TRBV4-2	TRBJ2-1	16	TGTGCCAGCAGCCCACTAGCGGGAGGGCCCCACAATGAGCAGTTCTTC	CASSPLAGGPHNEQFF
.	.	TRBV19	TRBJ2-3	12	TGTGCCAGTAGTATAGTGCCGGGGACGCAGTATTTT	CASSIVPGTQYF
few	TRBD1	TRBV7-9	TRBJ2-6	18	TGTGCCAGCAGCCCGGGGGCTACAGGGGGCTTTGGGGCCAACGTCCTGACTTTC	CASSPGATGGFGANVLTF
once	.	TRBV19	TRBJ2-6	15	TGTGCCAGTAGTATAGCAGGGTCTGGGGCCAACGTCCTGACTTTC	CASSIAGSGANVLTF
.	.	TRBV12-3/TRBV12-4	TRBJ1-1	13	TGTGCCAGCAGCAAACAAGAAAACACTGAAGCTTTCTTT	CASSKQENTEAFF
.	.	TRBV3-1/TRBV3-2	TRBJ1-2	15	TGTGCCAGCAGCCAAGGTGTAGGCCAGGTCTATGGCTACACCTTC	CASSQGVGQVYGYTF
.	TRBD1	TRBV11-3	TRBJ1-2	17	TGTGCCAGCAGCTTAATGGGACAGGGGACCCTTAGTGGTGGCTACACCTTC	CASSLMGQGTLSGGYTF
.	.	TRBV28	TRBJ2-7	11	TGTGCCAGCAGTCTCCCCCCCGAGCAGTACTTC	CASSLPPEQYF
.	.	TRBV2	TRBJ2-5	14	TGTGCCAGCAGTGGGATCCACGGAGCAGAGACCCAGTACTTC	CASSGIHGAETQYF
.	TRBD2	TRBV9	TRBJ2-5	15	TGTGCCAGCAGCCCGACCGGGACTAGCGCGGAGACCCAGTACTTC	CASSPTGTSAETQYF